These 21 T cell receptor beta chains came from one sample sequenced in a study of blood T cell repertoires in COVID-19. Generated by immunoSEQ multiplex PCR, the TCRdb table keeps only in-frame clones and is missing some. The sample yields 100,000 to 130,000 clones, over 80% seen once. Sequenced input: peripheral blood. The receptors originated from a woman aged 70-85 years with acute or convalescent COVID-19.

The rearrangement uses TRBV4-3 and TRBJ1-1; D unresolved. Trimming removed 0 bases from V and 10 bases from J, with 12 bases in between. Germline V gene data show CDR1 as LGHNA and CDR2 as YSLEER. The CDR3 loop spans 13 amino acids. Here the CDR3 DNA reads TGCGCCAGCAGCCAAGAGGGCCCTCAGGTAGCTTTCTTT. This encodes CASSQEGPQVAFF.

CDR3 sequence: CASSGNSQETQYF. In DNA form, the CDR3 reads TGCGCCAGCAGTGGCAACTCCCAAGAGACCCAGTACTTC. This rearrangement joins TRBV10-2 to TRBJ2-5, with no clear D. The germline V gene has CDR1 WSHSY and CDR2 SAAADI. With 4 bases removed from V and 1 base from J, the gap between germline ends came to 7 bases. There are 13 residues in the CDR3.

The V gene is TRBV27, the J gene TRBJ1-3; D is possibly TRBD1 (5 bases). Trimming cost V 5 bases and J 3 bases, with 20 bases left between them. This CDR3 is 17 amino acids long. Germline V gene lookup returns CDR1 MNHEY and CDR2 SMNVEV (reference sequence). CDR3 bases: TGTGCCAGCAGTCCGCTTGACAGCTTAAATCGTGGAAACACCATATATTTT. It yields the protein CASSPLDSLNRGNTIYF.

This sequence joins TRBV24-1 and TRBJ2-7, with 7 bases identical to TRBD2. The germline gives CDR1 KGHDR, CDR2 SFDVKD. The J segment lost 1 base and the V segment lost 4 bases, leaving 12 bases of the junction unmatched. The length of the CDR3 is 17 residues. The CDR3 coding sequence is TGTGCCACCAGTGACTCCCCGGGGAGGGAAGGATCCTACGAGCAGTACTTC. Translation gives CATSDSPGREGSYEQYF.

The rearrangement links TRBV29-1 to TRBJ2-7; 8 bases match TRBD1. This CDR3 spans 13 amino acids. V lost 2 bases, J lost 3 bases, and 3 bases stayed unmatched. The germline V gene has CDR1 SQVTM and CDR2 ANQGSEA. The CDR3 coding sequence is TGCAGCGTTGAAAGGACAGGGTTCTACGAGCAGTACTTC. It translates to CSVERTGFYEQYF.

The chain recombines TRBV5-1 with TRBJ2-2; 7 bases are a match to TRBD1. V dropped 0 bases and J dropped 7; count of bases not matched to a gene: 3. Germline CDR1 and CDR2: SGHRS and YFSETQ. This CDR3 region has 14 residues. CDR3 sequence (DNA): TGCGCCAGCAGCTTGGACAGGGGCGACGGGGAGCTGTTTTTT. Protein product: CASSLDRGDGELFF.

Here the CDR3 DNA reads TGTGCCAGCAGCTTCGCCTCACCGGGACAGCAATATAGCAATCAGCCCCAGCATTTT. Translating gives CASSFASPGQQYSNQPQHF. This sequence joins TRBV7-3 and TRBJ1-5; 7 nucleotides line up with TRBD1. CDR3 length: 19 residues. The germline V gene encodes CDR1 SGHTA and CDR2 FQGTGA. The trim removed 3 bases at V and 0 bases at J, leaving 14 bases unmatched.

This chain joins TRBV18 and TRBJ1-5; TRBD1 aligns across 8 bases. Germline V CDR1 and CDR2: KGHSH, LQKENI. This CDR3 is 15 amino acids long. V lost 5 bases and J lost 3; bases outside the gene matches: 6. CDR3 DNA sequence: TGTGCCAGCTCATCCGGGACAGGCAACAATCAGCCCCAGCATTTT. Translating gives CASSSGTGNNQPQHF.

The rearrangement joins TRBV10-3 to TRBJ2-7; the D gene is possibly TRBD1 (6 bases). Trimming removed 4 bases from V and 2 bases from J, with 15 bases in between. From germline, CDR1 is ENHRY and CDR2 SYGVKD. The CDR3 loop spans 15 amino acids. This CDR3 reads CAISGRTDLTYEQYF. The DNA for the CDR3 is TGTGCCATCAGTGGCCGGACAGACTTAACCTACGAGCAGTACTTC.

The chain combines TRBV7-9 with TRBJ1-3, with TRBD1 matching 7 bases. The CDR3 sequence is 18 residues long. Trimming at V came to 7 bases and at J to 0 bases, leaving 15 bases not matched to a gene. Germline CDR1 reads SEHNR; CDR2 reads FQNEAQ (reference sequence). CDR3 sequence: CASTARPGGSRSGNTIYF. CDR3 DNA sequence: TGTGCCAGCACCGCGAGACCAGGGGGTTCCCGCTCTGGAAACACCATATATTTT.

The J gene is TRBJ1-4, the V gene TRBV11-2, with TRBD1 matching over 7 bases. Germline values: CDR1 SGHAT, CDR2 FQNNGV. The CDR3 is made up of 16 amino acids. The ends lost 3 bases at V and 4 bases at J; junction bases unmatched: 8. CDR3 residues: CASSLTTGTDNEKLFF. The CDR3 coding sequence is TGTGCCAGCAGCTTGACTACCGGGACAGATAATGAAAAACTGTTTTTT.

The V call is TRBV6-5, the J call TRBJ1-1; TRBD1 might be the D (6 bases). Trimming stripped 7 bases from V and 1 base from J, with 13 bases between. The CDR3 totals 14 residues. CDR1 and CDR2 (germline): MNHEY, SVGAGI. CDR3 sequence: CASTKQGQNTEAFF. The DNA of the CDR3 is TGTGCCAGCACCAAACAGGGACAGAACACTGAAGCTTTCTTT.

This sequence joins TRBV2 and TRBJ2-7; TRBD1 matches 9 bases. V shed 6 bases and J 0 bases; nucleotides not matched to a gene: 6. Germline assignment: CDR1 SNHLY and CDR2 FYNNEI. The length of the CDR3 is 15 residues. The chain's CDR3 is CASRGDRDPSYEQYF. The CDR3 DNA is TGTGCCAGCAGGGGGGACAGGGATCCCTCCTACGAGCAGTACTTC.

V gene TRBV5-1 combines with J gene TRBJ2-5; 10 bases agree with TRBD2. The CDR3 runs to 14 residues. V gave up 4 bases and J gave up 5 bases; unmatched junction bases: 5. Per the germline V gene, CDR1 is SGHRS and CDR2 is YFSETQ. The chain's CDR3 is CASSGIAGGETQYF. In DNA, the CDR3 is TGCGCCAGCAGCGGAATAGCGGGAGGCGAGACCCAGTACTTC.

J is TRBJ1-2 and V is TRBV13, with 7 bases identical to TRBD1. The CDR3 is 13 amino acids. Trimming took 5 bases from V and 6 from J; bases not matched to a gene: 6. Per germline, CDR1 PRHDT and CDR2 FYEKMQ (reference sequence). This chain's CDR3 is CASSLRQGHGYTF. DNA for the CDR3: TGTGCCAGCAGCCTTCGACAGGGCCATGGCTACACCTTC.

The chain is built from TRBV7-2 and TRBJ1-2; D gene ambiguous. Per the germline V gene, CDR1 is SGHTA and CDR2 is FQGNSA. This CDR3 has 14 residues. Trimming took 0 bases from V and 4 from J, leaving 9 bases between them. CDR3 region: CASSLAEGFYGYTF. CDR3 coding DNA: TGTGCCAGCAGCTTAGCTGAGGGTTTCTATGGCTACACCTTC.

This chain uses TRBV11-2 with TRBJ2-3, with D unresolved. Germline CDR1 SGHAT, CDR2 FQNNGV. This CDR3 contains 15 residues. Trimming removed 4 bases from V and 4 bases from J, with 15 bases in between. The CDR3 here is CASSSVRIASDTQYF. As DNA, the CDR3 is TGTGCCAGCAGCTCCGTCCGGATAGCCTCAGATACGCAGTATTTT.

The chain couples TRBV7-3 to TRBJ2-1, with 16 bases that match TRBD2. This CDR3 region has 16 residues. Germline CDR1 reads SGHTA; CDR2 reads FQGTGA. J gave up 9 bases and V 3 bases, and 5 bases lay outside the gene matches. CDR3 amino acids: CASSLGGTSGRGEQFF. The CDR3 DNA sequence: TGTGCCAGCAGCTTGGGAGGGACTAGCGGGAGGGGTGAGCAGTTCTTC. Complete variable domain (other parts from reference TRBV7-3 and TRBJ2-1): GAGVSQTPSNKVTEKGKYVELRCDPISGHTALYWYRQSLGQGPEFLIYFQGTGAADDSGLPNDRFFAVRPEGSVSTLKIQRTERGDSAVYLCASSLGGTSGRGEQFFGPGTRLTVL.

The chain recombines TRBV3-1 (or the pseudogene TRBV3-2) with TRBJ1-6, with 11 nucleotides matching TRBD1. Trimming at V came to 1 base and at J to 8 bases, leaving 4 bases not matched to a gene. The CDR3 runs 16 residues. Per germline, CDR1 LGHDT and CDR2 YNNKEL (reference sequence). The CDR3 DNA follows: TGTGCCAGCAGCCAAGGGACAGGGGGCCGGGATTCACCCCTCCACTTT. Translation gives CASSQGTGGRDSPLHF.

The V and J genes are TRBV2 and TRBJ2-5, with D possibly being TRBD1 (6 bases). Per germline, CDR1 SNHLY and CDR2 FYNNEI. Trimming cost V 6 bases and J 5 bases, with 13 bases left between them. The CDR3 contains 13 residues. The CDR3 sequence is CASRDRTRETQYF. Written as DNA, the CDR3 is TGTGCCAGCAGAGACAGGACCCGGGAGACCCAGTACTTC.

The chain carries TRBV7-6 and TRBJ2-7; 7 bases are a match to TRBD2. V was clipped by 6 bases and J by 2 bases; unmatched bases: 10. Germline-derived CDR1 and CDR2 are SGHVS and FNYEAQ. The CDR3 sequence is 15 residues long. CDR3 sequence reads: CASSRTGGRAYEQYF. The CDR3 DNA follows: TGTGCCAGCAGTCGGACTGGGGGGAGGGCCTACGAGCAGTACTTC.